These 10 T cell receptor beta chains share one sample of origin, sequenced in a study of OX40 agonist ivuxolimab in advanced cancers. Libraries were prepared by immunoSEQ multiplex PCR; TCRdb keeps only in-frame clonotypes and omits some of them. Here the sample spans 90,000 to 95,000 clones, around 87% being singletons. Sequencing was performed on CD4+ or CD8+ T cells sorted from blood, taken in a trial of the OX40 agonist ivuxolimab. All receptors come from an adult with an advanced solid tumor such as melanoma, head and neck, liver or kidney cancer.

The chain's CDR3 is CASSMPSNQPQHF. CDR3 DNA sequence: TGTGCCAGTAGTATGCCCAGCAATCAGCCCCAGCATTTT. The V call is TRBV19, the J call TRBJ1-5; unclear D gene. This CDR3 spans 13 amino acids. Germline loops: CDR1 LNHDA, CDR2 SQIVND (reference sequence). Trimming removed 3 bases at V and 1 base at J, with 4 bases between.

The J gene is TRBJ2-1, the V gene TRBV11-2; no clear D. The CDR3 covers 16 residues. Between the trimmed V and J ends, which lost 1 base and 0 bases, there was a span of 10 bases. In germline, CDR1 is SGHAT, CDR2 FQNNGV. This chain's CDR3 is CASSLVNPSSYNEQFF. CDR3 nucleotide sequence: TGTGCCAGCAGCTTAGTCAACCCGAGCTCCTACAATGAGCAGTTCTTC.

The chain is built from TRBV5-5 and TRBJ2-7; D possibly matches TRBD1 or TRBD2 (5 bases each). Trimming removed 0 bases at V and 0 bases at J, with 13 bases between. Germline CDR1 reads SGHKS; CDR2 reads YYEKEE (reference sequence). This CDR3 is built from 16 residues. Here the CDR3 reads CASSLVGTPVSYEQYF. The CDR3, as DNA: TGTGCCAGCAGCTTGGTAGGGACCCCCGTCTCCTACGAGCAGTACTTC.

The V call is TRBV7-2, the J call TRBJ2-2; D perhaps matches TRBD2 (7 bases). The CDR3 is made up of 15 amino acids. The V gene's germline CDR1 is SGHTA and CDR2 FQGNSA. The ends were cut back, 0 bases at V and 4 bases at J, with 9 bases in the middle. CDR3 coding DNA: TGTGCCAGCAGCTTAGCGGGAGGGGGCACCGGGGAGCTGTTTTTT. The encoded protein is CASSLAGGGTGELFF.

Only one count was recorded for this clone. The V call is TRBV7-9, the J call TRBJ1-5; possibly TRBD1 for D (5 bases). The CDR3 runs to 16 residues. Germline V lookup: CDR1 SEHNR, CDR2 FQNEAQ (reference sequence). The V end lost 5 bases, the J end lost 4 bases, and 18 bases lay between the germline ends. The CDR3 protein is CASSAGPGRENQPQHF. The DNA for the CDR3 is TGTGCCAGCAGCGCTGGACCGGGACGGGAAAATCAGCCCCAGCATTTT.

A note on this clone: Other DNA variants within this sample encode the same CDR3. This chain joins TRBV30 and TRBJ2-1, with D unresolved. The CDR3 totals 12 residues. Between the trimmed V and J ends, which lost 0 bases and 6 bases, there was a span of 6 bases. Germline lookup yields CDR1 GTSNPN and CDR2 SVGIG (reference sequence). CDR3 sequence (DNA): TGTGCCTGGAGTGTATCACGCAATGAGCAGTTCTTC. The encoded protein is CAWSVSRNEQFF.

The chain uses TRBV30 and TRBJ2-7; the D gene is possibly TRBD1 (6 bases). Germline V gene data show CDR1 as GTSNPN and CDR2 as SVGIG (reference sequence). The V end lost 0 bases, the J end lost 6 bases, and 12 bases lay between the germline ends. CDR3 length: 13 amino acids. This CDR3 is CAWSVHPGVEQYF. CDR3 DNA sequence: TGTGCCTGGAGTGTACACCCAGGGGTCGAGCAGTACTTC. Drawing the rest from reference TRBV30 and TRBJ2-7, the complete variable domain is SQTIHQWPATLVQPVGSPLSLECTVEGTSNPNLYWYRQAAGRGLQLLFYSVGIGQISSEVPQNLSASRPQDRQFILSSKKLLLSDSGFYLCAWSVHPGVEQYFGPGTRLTVT.

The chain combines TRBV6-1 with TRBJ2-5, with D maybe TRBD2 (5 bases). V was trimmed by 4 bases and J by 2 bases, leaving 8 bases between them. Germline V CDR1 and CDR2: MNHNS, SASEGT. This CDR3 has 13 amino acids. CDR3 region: CASSGTFQETQYF. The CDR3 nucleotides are TGTGCCAGCAGTGGGACTTTTCAAGAGACCCAGTACTTC.

CDR3 residues: CASEAKNIQYF. CDR3 DNA: TGTGCCAGCGAAGCCAAAAACATTCAGTACTTC. The chain links TRBV4-2 to TRBJ2-4; no clear D gene. This CDR3 spans 11 amino acids. V lost 8 bases and J lost 0, with 2 bases in between. CDR1 and CDR2 from the germline V gene are LGHNA and YNFKEQ.

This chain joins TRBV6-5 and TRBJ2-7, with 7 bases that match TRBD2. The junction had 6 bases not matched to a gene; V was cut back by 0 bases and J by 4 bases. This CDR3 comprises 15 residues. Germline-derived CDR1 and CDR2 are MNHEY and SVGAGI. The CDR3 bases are TGTGCCAGCAGTTACTCGTCTAGCGGTGAATACGAGCAGTACTTC. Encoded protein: CASSYSSSGEYEQYF.